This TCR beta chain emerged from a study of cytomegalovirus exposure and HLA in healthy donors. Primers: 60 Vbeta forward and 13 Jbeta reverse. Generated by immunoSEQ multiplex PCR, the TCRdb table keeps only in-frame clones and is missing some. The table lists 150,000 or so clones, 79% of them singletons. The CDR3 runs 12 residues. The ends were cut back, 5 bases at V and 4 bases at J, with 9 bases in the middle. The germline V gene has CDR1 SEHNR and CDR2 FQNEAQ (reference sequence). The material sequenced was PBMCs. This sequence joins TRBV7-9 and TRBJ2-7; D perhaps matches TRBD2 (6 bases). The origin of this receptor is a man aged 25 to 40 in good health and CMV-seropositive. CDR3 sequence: CASSGDSYEQYF. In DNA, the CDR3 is TGTGCCAGCAGCGGGGACTCGTACGAGCAGTACTTC.